The following is a T cell receptor beta chain sequence with its context. Its specificity is not known. Sequencing used cDNA as its template, made by extracting RNA and reverse transcribing it. Libraries were prepared by immunoSEQ multiplex PCR; TCRdb keeps only in-frame clonotypes and omits some of them. This table holds about 150,000 clones, about 89% found once. Investigators sorted PBMCs to obtain both CD4+ and CD8+ T cells. The data were taken from a study of CD8+ T cells in alopecia areata. Regarding the study as a whole: Possibly because of HLA-related factors, TCR sharing was less clear across patients than in mice.

The length of the CDR3 is 13 residues. V was pared by 3 bases and J by 4 bases, with 9 bases between. Germline V CDR1 and CDR2: LNHNV, YYDKDF (reference sequence). The chain combines TRBV15 with TRBJ1-1; unclear D gene. Sequences were derived from CD8+ T cells sorted from blood, sampled at week 0. The clonotype was recovered from a human donor with alopecia areata. CDR3 in amino acids: CATSSHYGTEAFF. For the CDR3, the DNA is TGTGCCACCAGCAGCCACTACGGCACTGAAGCTTTCTTT. The whole variable domain, remainder taken from reference TRBV15 and TRBJ1-1, is DAMVIQNPRYQVTQFGKPVTLSCSQTLNHNVMYWYQQKSSQAPKLLFHYYDKDFNNEADTPDNFQSRRPNTSFCFLDIRSPGLGDTAMYLCATSSHYGTEAFFGQGTRLTVV.